A single sample is the source of the 27 T cell receptor beta chains below, sequenced in a study of T cells of healthy individuals. MiXCR, run by TCRdb on the 5' RACE reads, gives a single entry per CDR3 protein. The sample contains 65,000 to 95,000 distinct CDR3 sequences, more than 5% of which appear only once. The source of these receptors is a female donor in good health.

This clonotype was observed at least ten times. The chain carries TRBV7-3 and TRBJ2-3; no reliable D call. V lost 1 base and J lost 1, with 9 bases in between. Germline CDR1 SGHTA, CDR2 FQGTGA. The CDR3 loop spans 15 amino acids. CDR3 protein: CASSLKAAGTDTQYF. The CDR3 region has the DNA TGTGCCAGCAGCTTAAAGGCGGCTGGCACAGATACGCAGTATTTT.

This clonotype was observed at least ten times. The chain joins TRBV3-1 to TRBJ2-7; possibly TRBD2 for D (5 bases). CDR1 and CDR2 (germline): LGHDT, YNNKEL (reference sequence). Deletions cut 2 bases from V and 7 bases from J, with 18 bases between. The CDR3 spans 15 residues. CDR3 in DNA: TGTGCCAGCAGCCAAACACTCCTACTAGGGATGGAGCAGTACTTC. Protein product: CASSQTLLLGMEQYF.

In its sample, this clonotype was seen a few times. The chain is built from TRBV6-5 and TRBJ1-5; D not resolved. The germline V gene has CDR1 MNHEY and CDR2 SVGAGI. V gave up 6 bases and J gave up 6 bases, with 15 bases separating them. CDR3 size: 14 residues. In DNA, the CDR3 is TGTGCCAGCAGCCCAGTGTTGGCGGGTCAGCCCCAGCATTTT. As protein: CASSPVLAGQPQHF.

There are many counts of this clonotype. This chain joins TRBV20-1 and TRBJ1-1; D is ambiguous. The CDR3 spans 14 residues. Between the trimmed V and J ends, which lost 7 bases and 6 bases, there was a span of 21 bases. From germline, CDR1 is DFQATT and CDR2 SNEGSKA (reference sequence). The DNA of the CDR3 is TGCAGTGTCTCACGCGAAGCGGGATCTGCTGAAGCTTTCTTT. This translates into CSVSREAGSAEAFF.

There are many counts of this clonotype. The gene calls are TRBV6-1 and TRBJ1-5; D unclear. Trimming removed 7 bases at V and 4 bases at J, with 5 bases between. Germline CDR1 is MNHNS and CDR2 is SASEGT. The CDR3 has 11 amino acids. Here the CDR3 DNA reads TGTGCCAGCAATAGTAATCAGCCCCAGCATTTT. The encoded protein is CASNSNQPQHF.

The table lists this clonotype with many counts. CDR3 region: CSATRLAGVNEQFF. The CDR3 DNA sequence: TGCAGTGCTACGCGACTAGCGGGAGTAAATGAGCAGTTCTTC. The chain carries TRBV20-1 and TRBJ2-1, with 12 bases fitting TRBD2. Germline V gene sequence: CDR1 DFQATT, CDR2 SNEGSKA (reference sequence). V dropped 4 bases and J dropped 7; count of bases not matched to a gene: 5. This CDR3 comprises 14 residues.

This clonotype was picked up many times. The chain employs TRBV7-2 and TRBJ2-2; the match to TRBD1 covers 7 bases. CDR3 length equals 14 residues. Per the germline V gene, CDR1 is SGHTA and CDR2 is FQGNSA. The ends lost 4 bases at V and 5 bases at J; junction bases unmatched: 4. The DNA of the CDR3 is TGTGCCAGCAGCTCGGGACAGTCGACCGGGGAGCTGTTTTTT. Protein sequence: CASSSGQSTGELFF.

In this sample, this clonotype turned up many times. This chain links TRBV10-3 with TRBJ2-5; 7 nucleotides align to TRBD2. This CDR3 has 12 amino acids. V was clipped by 11 bases and J by 1 base; unmatched bases: 4. Germline CDR1 ENHRY, CDR2 SYGVKD. The chain's CDR3 is CAAGGSQETQYF. For the CDR3, the DNA is TGTGCCGCGGGCGGGAGCCAAGAGACCCAGTACTTC.

This clonotype was seen only a few times. The chain combines TRBV18 with TRBJ1-5; D not certain. Germline V gene data show CDR1 as KGHSH and CDR2 as LQKENI. This CDR3 is 19 amino acids long. With 3 bases removed from V and 3 bases from J, the gap between germline ends came to 24 bases. The CDR3 region is CASSPGGRAQGNANQPQHF. The CDR3 DNA reads TGTGCCAGCTCACCGGGAGGGCGGGCGCAAGGCAACGCCAATCAGCCCCAGCATTTT.

There are many counts of this clonotype. This chain uses TRBV25-1 with TRBJ2-2; 9 bases fit TRBD1. After removal of 2 bases from V and 5 bases from J, the junction contained 6 bases not matched to a gene. Germline V gives CDR1 MGHDK, CDR2 SYGVNS. This CDR3 has 16 residues. The CDR3 reads CASSELGTGNTGELFF. DNA for the CDR3: TGTGCCAGCAGTGAACTAGGGACAGGGAATACCGGGGAGCTGTTTTTT.

Many counts were recorded for this clonotype. The genes are TRBV11-2 and TRBJ2-3; no definite D call. Trimming pared 0 bases from V and 4 bases from J, leaving 14 bases between. The CDR3 is made up of 16 amino acids. Germline V gives CDR1 SGHAT, CDR2 FQNNGV. The DNA of the CDR3 is TGTGCCAGCAGCTTAGATCTGACTGCCGGATCAGATACGCAGTATTTT. Its protein is CASSLDLTAGSDTQYF.

The chain uses TRBV4-2 and TRBJ1-1, with 7 bases lining up with TRBD1. Trimming took 4 bases from V and 0 from J; bases not matched to a gene: 14. This CDR3 region has 18 residues. CDR1 is LGHNA and CDR2 is YNFKEQ in the germline V gene. The CDR3 loop is CASSPPHPGQIVNTEAFF. CDR3 in DNA: TGTGCCAGCAGCCCCCCCCACCCGGGACAGATAGTGAACACTGAAGCTTTCTTT.

The CDR3 sequence is CASDRYSNQPQHF. CDR3 DNA: TGTGCCAGTGACAGATATAGCAATCAGCCCCAGCATTTT. This chain links TRBV6-1 with TRBJ1-5; perhaps TRBD1 as D (5 bases). The germline V gene has CDR1 MNHNS and CDR2 SASEGT. V dropped 9 bases and J dropped 0 bases, with 9 bases sitting between them. CDR3 length equals 13 residues.

In this sample, this clonotype turned up many times. The rearrangement uses TRBV4-2 and TRBJ2-3, with TRBD2 matching over 13 bases. This CDR3 is built from 18 residues. J gave up 4 bases and V 0 bases, and 7 bases lay outside the gene matches. Germline-derived CDR1 and CDR2 are LGHNA and YNFKEQ. CDR3 bases: TGTGCCAGCAGCCAAGATCGAGGACTAGCGGGAGATGCAGATACGCAGTATTTT. Amino acid sequence: CASSQDRGLAGDADTQYF.

In its sample, this clonotype was seen many times. In DNA, the CDR3 is TGTGCCAGCACCCCTCGCGGAAGGGACTACGAGCAGTACTTC. Amino acids: CASTPRGRDYEQYF. V and J are TRBV6-2 or TRBV6-3 and TRBJ2-7; no clear D. The ends were cut back, 7 bases at V and 3 bases at J, with 16 bases in the middle. Germline lookup yields CDR1 MNHEY and CDR2 SVGEGT. This CDR3 is 14 amino acids long.

The sample holds many counts of this clonotype. The chain combines TRBV28 with TRBJ2-7; 11 bases line up with TRBD1. CDR3 length: 13 amino acids. With 9 bases clipped from V and 1 base from J, the junction kept 2 bases outside the gene matches. The germline V gene has CDR1 MDHEN and CDR2 SYDVKM. CDR3 sequence reads: CASRDRGSYEQYF. The CDR3 DNA follows: TGTGCCAGTCGGGACAGGGGGTCCTACGAGCAGTACTTC.

This clonotype was picked up a small number of times. CDR3 amino acids: CASSFYLTGTGTGNTIYF. In nucleotides, the CDR3 is TGCGCCAGCAGCTTTTATTTGACCGGGACAGGTACTGGAAACACCATATATTTT. V gene TRBV5-1 combines with J gene TRBJ1-3; 8 bases are shared with TRBD1. V shed 2 bases, J shed 2 bases, and the junction held 12 bases outside the gene matches. Germline V gene data show CDR1 as SGHRS and CDR2 as YFSETQ. This CDR3 is 18 amino acids long.

The chain links TRBV28 to TRBJ1-5; no reliable D call. This CDR3 has 14 amino acids. Trimming pared 6 bases from V and 7 bases from J, leaving 16 bases between. CDR1 and CDR2 from the germline V gene are MDHEN and SYDVKM. CDR3 region: CASSSGRGLQPQHF. CDR3 nucleotide sequence: TGTGCCAGCAGCTCCGGGCGCGGGCTGCAGCCCCAGCATTTT. The variable domain in full, with the rest retrieved from reference TRBV28 and TRBJ1-5, is DVKVTQSSRYLVKRTGEKVFLECVQDMDHENMFWYRQDPGLGLRLIYFSYDVKMKEKGDIPEGYSVSREKKERFSLILESASTNQTSMYLCASSSGRGLQPQHFGDGTRLSIL.

The chain has TRBV6-2 or TRBV6-3 and TRBJ1-2; 7 nucleotides match TRBD1. Germline assignment: CDR1 MNHEY and CDR2 SVGEGT. The CDR3 spans 17 residues. V was clipped by 6 bases and J by 0 bases; unmatched bases: 13. Written as DNA, the CDR3 is TGTGCCAGCAGCCCGTGGGGAGGGGGCTCTTCTAACTATGGCTACACCTTC. Translating it yields CASSPWGGGSSNYGYTF.

The table lists this clonotype with many counts. The chain's CDR3 is CASSYSTRGNGELFF. In nucleotides, the CDR3 is TGTGCCAGCAGTTACTCTACGAGGGGGAACGGGGAGCTGTTTTTT. The chain links TRBV6-2 or TRBV6-3 to TRBJ2-2, with D tentatively TRBD1 (6 bases). CDR1 and CDR2 from the germline V gene are MNHEY and SVGEGT. The germline V and J ends were trimmed by 0 bases and 7 bases, with 12 bases remaining between them. This CDR3 is built from 15 residues.

This clonotype showed up many times. The chain links TRBV29-1 to TRBJ2-1; the match to TRBD2 covers 7 bases. Germline V gene data show CDR1 as SQVTM and CDR2 as ANQGSEA. The CDR3 sequence is 13 residues long. Trimming cost V 3 bases and J 8 bases; bases outside gene matches: 7. The CDR3 DNA reads TGCAGCGTTGATTACCGGGAGGTCCATGAGCAGTTCTTC. Translation gives CSVDYREVHEQFF.

The CDR3 DNA is TGTGCCAGCAGCCAAGACTCGGGGCGAGGCTACACCTTC. It specifies CASSQDSGRGYTF. The chain has TRBV3-1 and TRBJ1-2; a possible D gene is TRBD1 (5 bases). CDR3 length: 13 amino acids. Germline V gene sequence: CDR1 LGHDT, CDR2 YNNKEL (reference sequence). Trimming cost V 0 bases and J 8 bases, with 10 bases left between them. Based on the CDR3 plus reference TRBV3-1 and TRBJ1-2, the full variable domain is DTAVSQTPKYLVTQMGNDKSIKCEQNLGHDTMYWYKQDSKKFLKIMFSYNNKELIINETVPNRFSPKSPDKAHLNLHINSLELGDSAVYFCASSQDSGRGYTFGSGTRLTVV.

The rearrangement links TRBV7-9 to TRBJ2-2, with D unclear. In germline, CDR1 is SEHNR, CDR2 FQNEAQ (reference sequence). Trimming took 5 bases from V and 0 from J, leaving 4 bases between them. The CDR3 spans 13 residues. CDR3 region: CASSPSNTGELFF. Written as DNA, the CDR3 is TGTGCCAGCAGCCCATCGAACACCGGGGAGCTGTTTTTT. The complete variable domain, with remaining parts taken from reference TRBV7-9 and TRBJ2-2, reads DTGVSQNPRHKITKRGQNVTFRCDPISEHNRLYWYRQTLGQGPEFLTYFQNEAQLEKSRLLSDRFSAERPKGSFSTLEIQRTEQGDSAMYLCASSPSNTGELFFGEGSRLTVL.

This clonotype appeared many times. V and J are TRBV28 and TRBJ2-7, with 9 bases matching TRBD2. The V gene's germline CDR1 is MDHEN and CDR2 SYDVKM. The CDR3 covers 15 residues. The ends lost 4 bases at V and 2 bases at J; junction bases unmatched: 6. The CDR3 coding sequence is TGTGCCAGCAGTTCCCCGACTAGCGGAACCTACGAGCAGTACTTC. Protein: CASSSPTSGTYEQYF. The full variable domain, in which reference TRBV28 and TRBJ2-7 provide the parts outside the CDR3, is DVKVTQSSRYLVKRTGEKVFLECVQDMDHENMFWYRQDPGLGLRLIYFSYDVKMKEKGDIPEGYSVSREKKERFSLILESASTNQTSMYLCASSSPTSGTYEQYFGPGTRLTVT.

This clonotype was picked up a small number of times. The rearrangement links TRBV6-2 or TRBV6-3 to TRBJ2-1, with D perhaps matching TRBD2 (6 bases). This CDR3 is 16 amino acids long. Germline V gene data show CDR1 as MNHEY and CDR2 as SVGEGT. The germline V and J ends were trimmed by 6 bases and 2 bases, with 17 bases remaining between them. In DNA, the CDR3 is TGTGCCAGCAGCCCACCCAGTGGGAGGACCTACAATGAGCAGTTCTTC. Translating it yields CASSPPSGRTYNEQFF.

The V gene is TRBV5-4, the J gene TRBJ2-3, with TRBD1 identical over 11 bases. With V trimmed by 0 bases and J by 5 bases, 8 bases remained unmatched. Looked up from germline, CDR1 is SGHNT and CDR2 is YYREEE (reference sequence). The CDR3 spans 17 residues. CDR3 sequence (DNA): TGTGCCAGCAGCTTGGAGCGGACAGGGGGCGCCGGAGATACGCAGTATTTT. It encodes CASSLERTGGAGDTQYF.

In this sample, this clonotype turned up many times. The chain has TRBV28 and TRBJ2-1; 9 bases align to TRBD2. Losses at the gene ends were 1 base for V and 2 bases for J; bases not matched to a gene: 6. The length of the CDR3 is 17 residues. In germline, CDR1 is MDHEN, CDR2 SYDVKM. The CDR3 is CASSLYSSGDPYNEQFF. CDR3 nucleotide sequence: TGTGCCAGCAGTTTATACTCTAGCGGGGACCCCTACAATGAGCAGTTCTTC.